These 13 T cell receptor beta chains originate from one sample sequenced in a study of T cells in Graves' hyperthyroidism and ophthalmopathy. Amplified TCR beta CDR3 regions came from RNA transcripts. First-round RT-PCR targeting the TCR CDR3 was performed with the HTBI primer set. TCRdb recomputed calls from the multiplex PCR reads with MiXCR, one row per CDR3 protein. This sample has under 350,000 distinct CDR3 sequences, with approximately 17% found just once. Specimen: blood. These TCRs come from a woman aged 55-69 years with Graves' ophthalmopathy.

The gene calls are TRBV7-9 and TRBJ2-1; D tentatively fits TRBD1 or TRBD2 (5 bases each). Germline assignment: CDR1 SEHNR and CDR2 FQNEAQ (reference sequence). With 5 bases removed from V and 5 bases from J, the gap between germline ends came to 13 bases. This CDR3 is 14 amino acids long. The CDR3 DNA reads as TGTGCCAGCAGCACCCTTTGGGACCACAATGAGCAGTTCTTC. The encoded protein is CASSTLWDHNEQFF.

The rearrangement joins TRBV9 to TRBJ2-3; tentatively, D is TRBD2 (5 bases). Per the germline V gene, CDR1 is SGDLS and CDR2 is YYNGEE. V was pared by 2 bases and J by 5 bases, with 9 bases between. This CDR3 comprises 13 residues. The CDR3 protein is CASSVTKLDTQYF. The CDR3 DNA reads TGTGCCAGCAGCGTGACTAAATTAGATACGCAGTATTTT.

This clonotype was recorded many times. The V and J genes are TRBV27 and TRBJ2-5; TRBD1 matches at 10 bases. V was clipped by 3 bases and J by 5 bases; unmatched bases: 9. Germline V gives CDR1 MNHEY, CDR2 SMNVEV (reference sequence). The CDR3 is 16 amino acids. The CDR3 sequence: CASSFHRGTGEETQYF. As DNA, the CDR3 is TGTGCCAGCAGTTTTCACCGCGGGACAGGGGAGGAGACCCAGTACTTC.

The rearrangement links TRBV11-2 to TRBJ2-4; D could derive from TRBD1 or TRBD2 (5 bases each). This CDR3 spans 15 amino acids. Trimming pared 5 bases from V and 0 bases from J, leaving 11 bases between. The V gene's germline CDR1 is SGHAT and CDR2 FQNNGV. The CDR3 nucleotides read TGTGCCAGCAGCCCTTCCGGGACAGCCAAAAACATTCAGTACTTC. Amino acids: CASSPSGTAKNIQYF.

Ten or more counts support this clonotype. The chain employs TRBV5-1 and TRBJ2-3, with 9 positions matching TRBD1. CDR1 is SGHRS, CDR2 YFSETQ, per germline. The CDR3 sequence is 18 residues long. V lost 1 base and J lost 1; bases outside the gene matches: 10. The CDR3 spells CASSLTSGTGYGTDTQYF. DNA of the CDR3: TGCGCCAGCAGCTTGACATCCGGGACAGGGTACGGCACAGATACGCAGTATTTT.

The sample holds many counts of this clonotype. The genes are TRBV13 and TRBJ2-2; D is unclear. There are 15 residues in the CDR3. Trimming took 2 bases from V and 4 from J, leaving 11 bases between them. CDR1 and CDR2 (germline): PRHDT, FYEKMQ (reference sequence). This CDR3 reads CASSLWLDVTGELFF. As DNA, the CDR3 is TGTGCCAGCAGCTTATGGCTAGATGTCACCGGGGAGCTGTTTTTT.

This clonotype was counted only a few times. This clone may be a read error of a much larger clone one base away. The J gene is TRBJ1-1, the V gene TRBV7-2, with a tentative D call TRBD1 (6 bases). The CDR3 spans 16 residues. Germline assignment: CDR1 SGHTA and CDR2 FQGNSA. This chain's CDR3 is CAGSFRGAGRNTEAFF. The CDR3 DNA follows: TGTGCCGGCAGCTTCAGGGGCGCAGGGCGGAACACTGAAGCTTTCTTT.

As for this clonotype: It may be a read error: a sequence one base away is much more abundant. CDR3 sequence: CAISRQPDYGYSF. CDR3 bases: TGTGCCATCAGCAGACAGCCGGACTATGGCTACAGCTTC. The chain recombines TRBV10-3 with TRBJ1-2; possible D gene TRBD1, 5 bases. Germline CDR1 and CDR2: ENHRY and SYGVKD. The CDR3 is made up of 13 amino acids.

This clonotype occurred a few times. In DNA, the CDR3 is TGCGCCAGCAGCTTATGGGGGGGAAACGATGAAAAACTGTTTTTT. Amino acid sequence: CASSLWGGNDEKLFF. V gene TRBV5-1 combines with J gene TRBJ1-4; a weak D match, TRBD1 (5 bases). The CDR3 has 15 amino acids. The V gene's germline CDR1 is SGHRS and CDR2 YFSETQ. Trimming took 2 bases from V and 6 from J, leaving 14 bases between them.

This clonotype was detected ten times or more. The chain recombines TRBV12-3 or TRBV12-4 with TRBJ1-5, with D maybe TRBD1 (6 bases). There are 14 residues in the CDR3. The V end was cut by 7 bases, the J end by 5 bases, with 15 bases between. CDR3 bases: TGTGCCAGCACCTCCGAGGGGGGGGATCAGCCCCAGCATTTT. Translated, it gives CASTSEGGDQPQHF.

This clonotype has at least ten counts. The V gene is TRBV6-1, the J gene TRBJ2-5, with 7 bases fitting TRBD1. Germline V gene data show CDR1 as MNHNS and CDR2 as SASEGT. V dropped 6 bases and J dropped 5; count of bases not matched to a gene: 21. The CDR3 is 18 residues long. The CDR3 region has the DNA TGTGCCAGCAGGCAACAAAGGGGAAGGACAGGCGTAATCGAGACCCAGTACTTC. Translation: CASRQQRGRTGVIETQYF.

This chain links TRBV11-2 with TRBJ2-2; weak D call: TRBD1 (6 bases). There are 14 residues in the CDR3. Germline CDR1 is SGHAT and CDR2 is FQNNGV. Trimming stripped 4 bases from V and 10 bases from J, with 16 bases between. This CDR3 is CASSSTRTVEELFF. The CDR3 DNA reads TGTGCCAGCAGCTCGACCCGGACAGTGGAGGAGCTGTTTTTT.

Many counts were recorded for this clonotype. V and J are TRBV3-1 and TRBJ1-1; D perhaps matches TRBD1 (6 bases). Trimming cost V 6 bases and J 2 bases, with 16 bases left between them. CDR3 length: 15 residues. CDR1 is LGHDT, CDR2 YNNKEL, per germline (reference sequence). CDR3 residues: CASRAGTTFNTEAFF. The CDR3 bases are TGTGCCAGCAGGGCCGGGACAACTTTCAACACTGAAGCTTTCTTT.